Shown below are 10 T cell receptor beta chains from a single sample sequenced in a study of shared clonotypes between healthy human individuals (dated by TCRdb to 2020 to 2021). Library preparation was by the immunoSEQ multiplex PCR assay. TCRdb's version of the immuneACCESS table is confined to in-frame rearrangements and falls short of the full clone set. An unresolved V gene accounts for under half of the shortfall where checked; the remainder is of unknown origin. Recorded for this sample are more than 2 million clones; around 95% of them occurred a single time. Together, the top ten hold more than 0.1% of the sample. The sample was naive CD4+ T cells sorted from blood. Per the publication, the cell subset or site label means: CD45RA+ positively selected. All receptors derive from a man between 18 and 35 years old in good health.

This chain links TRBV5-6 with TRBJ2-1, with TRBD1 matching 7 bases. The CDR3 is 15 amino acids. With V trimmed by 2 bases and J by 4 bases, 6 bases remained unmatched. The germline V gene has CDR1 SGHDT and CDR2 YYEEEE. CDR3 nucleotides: TGTGCCAGCAGCTTAGGGGGCGCGGTTTACAATGAGCAGTTCTTC. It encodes CASSLGGAVYNEQFF. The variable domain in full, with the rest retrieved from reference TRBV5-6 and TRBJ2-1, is DAGVTQSPTHLIKTRGQQVTLRCSPKSGHDTVSWYQQALGQGPQFIFQYYEEEERQRGNFPDRFSGHQFPNYSSELNVNALLLGDSALYLCASSLGGAVYNEQFFGPGTRLTVL.

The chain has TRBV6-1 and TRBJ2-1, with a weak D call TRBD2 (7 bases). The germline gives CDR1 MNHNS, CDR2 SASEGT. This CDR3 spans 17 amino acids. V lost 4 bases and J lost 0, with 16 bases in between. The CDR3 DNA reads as TGTGCCAGCAGTGGCCGGGGGGCGGGTAGCTCCTACAATGAGCAGTTCTTC. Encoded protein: CASSGRGAGSSYNEQFF.

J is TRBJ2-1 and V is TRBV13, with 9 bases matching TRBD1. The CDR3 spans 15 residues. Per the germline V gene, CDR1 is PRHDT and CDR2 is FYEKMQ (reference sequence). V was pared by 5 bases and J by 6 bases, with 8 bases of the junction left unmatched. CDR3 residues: CASSATGQGFNEQFF. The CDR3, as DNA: TGTGCCAGCAGCGCCACGGGACAGGGCTTCAATGAGCAGTTCTTC.

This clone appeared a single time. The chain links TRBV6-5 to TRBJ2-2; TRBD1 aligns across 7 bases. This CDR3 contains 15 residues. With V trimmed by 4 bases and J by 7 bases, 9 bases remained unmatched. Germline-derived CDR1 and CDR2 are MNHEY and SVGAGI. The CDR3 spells CASSSTKTGIGELFF. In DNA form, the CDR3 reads TGTGCCAGCAGTTCCACCAAGACAGGGATCGGGGAGCTGTTTTTT.

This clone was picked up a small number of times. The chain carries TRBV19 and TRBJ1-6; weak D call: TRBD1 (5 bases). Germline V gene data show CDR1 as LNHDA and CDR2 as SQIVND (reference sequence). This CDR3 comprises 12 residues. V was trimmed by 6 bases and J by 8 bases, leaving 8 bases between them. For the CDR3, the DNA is TGTGCCAGTAGGCGAGGGGATTCACCCCTCCACTTT. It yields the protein CASRRGDSPLHF.

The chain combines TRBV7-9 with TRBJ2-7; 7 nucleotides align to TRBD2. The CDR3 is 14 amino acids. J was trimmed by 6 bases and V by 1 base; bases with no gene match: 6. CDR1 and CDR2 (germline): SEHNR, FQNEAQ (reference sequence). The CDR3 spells CASSLGLAVGEQYF. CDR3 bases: TGTGCCAGCAGCTTAGGACTAGCTGTCGGCGAGCAGTACTTC. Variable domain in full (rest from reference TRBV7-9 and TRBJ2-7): DTGVSQNPRHKITKRGQNVTFRCDPISEHNRLYWYRQTLGQGPEFLTYFQNEAQLEKSRLLSDRFSAERPKGSFSTLEIQRTEQGDSAMYLCASSLGLAVGEQYFGPGTRLTVT.

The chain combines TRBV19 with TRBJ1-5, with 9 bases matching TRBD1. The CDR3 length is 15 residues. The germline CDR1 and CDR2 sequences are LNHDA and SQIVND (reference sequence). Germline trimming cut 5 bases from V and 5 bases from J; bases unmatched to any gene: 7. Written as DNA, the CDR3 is TGTGCCAGTAGTCTCTGGACAGGGGCGGATCAGCCCCAGCATTTT. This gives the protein CASSLWTGADQPQHF.

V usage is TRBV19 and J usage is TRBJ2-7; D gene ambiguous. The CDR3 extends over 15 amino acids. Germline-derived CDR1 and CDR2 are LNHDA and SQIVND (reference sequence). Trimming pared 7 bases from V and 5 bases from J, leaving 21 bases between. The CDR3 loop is CASTRSATSGHEQYF. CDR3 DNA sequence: TGTGCCAGTACTAGGTCGGCGACCTCGGGCCACGAGCAGTACTTC.

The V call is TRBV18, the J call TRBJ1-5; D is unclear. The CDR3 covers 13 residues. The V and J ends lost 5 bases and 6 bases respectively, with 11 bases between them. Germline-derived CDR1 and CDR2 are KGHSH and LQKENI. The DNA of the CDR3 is TGTGCCAGCTCAATCGATATTCGTCAGCCCCAGCATTTT. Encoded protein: CASSIDIRQPQHF.

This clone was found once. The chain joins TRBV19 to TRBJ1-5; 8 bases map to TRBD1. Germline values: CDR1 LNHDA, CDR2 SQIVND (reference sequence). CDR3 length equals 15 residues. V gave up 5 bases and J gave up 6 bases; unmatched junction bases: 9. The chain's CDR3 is CASSPEDRVGQPQHF. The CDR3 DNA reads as TGTGCCAGTAGTCCCGAGGACAGGGTTGGTCAGCCCCAGCATTTT.